Listed below are T cell receptor beta chains from one sample, sequenced in a study of Ad26.COV2.S vaccination and SARS-CoV-2 variants. Some clones are missing from TCRdb's copy, which holds only in-frame ones; the method was immunoSEQ multiplex PCR. There are around 270,000 clones in the sample; approximately 90% occur only once, and under 3% lies in the top ten. Sequences were derived from peripheral blood, sampled in a trial of Ad26.COV2.S vaccine versus placebo. Every receptor here comes from a person between 18 and 65 years old who received the Ad26.COV2.S COVID-19 vaccine or a placebo. Each CDR3 is given with its conserved first and last residue. D genes are given only for firm matches. Only some rows state a clone size, as once, few, many or a class for expanded clones.

CDR3aa	CDR3nt	d_gene	abundance	j_gene	v_gene
CASSHLIAGVRNEQFF	TGTGCCAGCAGCCATCTCATAGCGGGAGTGAGGAATGAGCAGTTCTTC	TRBD2	-	TRBJ2-1	TRBV14
CASSTTPGGQPQHF	TGTGCCAGTAGTACGACCCCAGGGGGTCAGCCCCAGCATTTT	TRBD1	many	TRBJ1-5	TRBV19
CASSLAYQTNEKLFF	TGTGCCAGCAGCTTAGCGTACCAGACTAATGAAAAACTGTTTTTT	-	-	TRBJ1-4	TRBV7-9
CSVRGRGVNEKLFF	TGCAGCGTCCGAGGGAGAGGGGTTAATGAAAAACTGTTTTTT	-	-	TRBJ1-4	TRBV29-1
CASTDWQTDTQYF	TGTGCCAGCACGGATTGGCAAACAGATACGCAGTATTTT	-	-	TRBJ2-3	TRBV3-1/TRBV3-2
CASRLAGQETQYF	TGTGCCAGCAGGCTAGCGGGCCAAGAGACCCAGTACTTC	TRBD2	-	TRBJ2-5	TRBV12-3/TRBV12-4
CATRLTGGREKLFF	TGTGCCACCAGGCTGACAGGGGGAAGGGAAAAACTGTTTTTT	TRBD1	-	TRBJ1-4	TRBV24-1
CATSRGTSGSYEQFF	TGTGCCACCAGCAGAGGGACTAGCGGGAGCTATGAGCAGTTCTTC	TRBD2	-	TRBJ2-1	TRBV15
CASSLTSGSSEQFF	TGCGCCAGCAGCTTGACTAGCGGGAGTAGTGAGCAGTTCTTC	TRBD2	-	TRBJ2-1	TRBV5-1
CASSPRAGGGEQFF	TGTGCCAGCAGTCCCCGAGCGGGAGGGGGTGAGCAGTTCTTC	TRBD2	-	TRBJ2-1	TRBV6-5
CATSRGSLRDTDQPQHF	TGTGCCACCAGCAGAGGTTCCCTCCGGGACACTGATCAGCCCCAGCATTTT	-	-	TRBJ1-5	TRBV15
CASSPSGRKDNEQFF	TGTGCCAGTAGCCCAAGCGGGAGAAAAGACAATGAGCAGTTCTTC	TRBD2	-	TRBJ2-1	TRBV19